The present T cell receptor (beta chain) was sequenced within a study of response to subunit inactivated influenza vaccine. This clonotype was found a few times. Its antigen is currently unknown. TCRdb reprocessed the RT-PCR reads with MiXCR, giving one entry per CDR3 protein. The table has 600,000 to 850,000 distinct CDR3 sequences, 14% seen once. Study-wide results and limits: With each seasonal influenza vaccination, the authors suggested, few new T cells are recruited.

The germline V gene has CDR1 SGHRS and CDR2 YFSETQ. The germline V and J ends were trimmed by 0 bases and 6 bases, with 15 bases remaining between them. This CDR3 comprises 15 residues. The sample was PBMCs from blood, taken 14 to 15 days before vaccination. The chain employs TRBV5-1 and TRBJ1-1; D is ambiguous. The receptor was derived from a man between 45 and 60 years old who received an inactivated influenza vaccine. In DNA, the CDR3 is TGCGCCAGCAGCTTGGAAAGGAGCTCTATGTCTGAAGCTTTCTTT. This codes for CASSLERSSMSEAFF.